A selection of T cell receptor beta chains follows, all from one sample in a study of T cell responses to AZD1222 COVID-19 vaccine. Only in-frame clones appear in the TCRdb table, and some are missing; sequencing was by immunoSEQ multiplex PCR. The sample yields about 110,000 clones, approximately 88% seen once. The source material was peripheral blood, sampled on day 0 of MenACWY control vaccination. The receptor source for this set is an adult in good health. Each CDR3 is given with its conserved first and last residue. The D gene is left open where the match is weak. Clone sizes are given selectively: once, few, many, or a class where the clone is expanded.

J gene | V gene | clone size | D gene | CDR3 DNA | CDR3 protein
TRBJ2-5 | TRBV5-1 | - | - | TGCGCCAGCAGCAGGGGGGCGGGGACTGGAGAGACCCAGTACTTC | CASSRGAGTGETQYF
TRBJ1-1 | TRBV6-5 | - | - | TGTGCCAGCAGTTACTCCGGACTAGGGAACACTGAAGCTTTCTTT | CASSYSGLGNTEAFF
TRBJ1-1 | TRBV5-1 | - | - | TGCGCCAGCAGCCAGACAGAGAACACTGAAGCTTTCTTT | CASSQTENTEAFF
TRBJ2-1 | TRBV5-1 | - | - | TGCGCCAGCAGCTCGGTTATAGACTCCTACAATGAGCAGTTCTTC | CASSSVIDSYNEQFF
TRBJ1-4 | TRBV25-1 | many | - | TGTGCCAGCGGAAGGGACGGCGGTGAAAAACTGTTTTTT | CASGRDGGEKLFF
TRBJ2-5 | TRBV15 | - | TRBD2 | TGTGCCACCAGCAGACTAGCGGGGGGTCGGGAGACCCAGTACTTC | CATSRLAGGRETQYF
TRBJ2-7 | TRBV7-2 | - | TRBD1 | TGTGCCAGCAGTCCCGGGACAGGGTCCGTCGAGCAGTACTTC | CASSPGTGSVEQYF
TRBJ1-4 | TRBV3-1/TRBV3-2 | - | TRBD1 | TGTGCCAGCAGCCAAGGAGACAGGGAGGATGAAAAACTGTTTTTT | CASSQGDREDEKLFF
TRBJ2-7 | TRBV29-1 | once | - | TGCAGCGTTGAACACTCCTACGAGCAGTACTTC | CSVEHSYEQYF
TRBJ1-1 | TRBV6-5 | - | TRBD1 | TGTGCCAGCAGTTACTCAGGGACAGGGGCCACCAAGGCTTTCTTT | CASSYSGTGATKAFF
TRBJ2-1 | TRBV5-4 | - | - | TGTGCCAGCAGCGAGGGGGGGCAGTACAATGAGCAGTTCTTC | CASSEGGQYNEQFF
TRBJ2-7 | TRBV15 | - | TRBD1 | TGTGCCACCAGCAGAGATGTGTGGGGACAGTCTAGCTACGAGCAGTACTTC | CATSRDVWGQSSYEQYF
TRBJ1-2 | TRBV27 | few | TRBD1 | TGTGCCAGCAGTGTTGGGACAGGGGACGGCTATGGCTACACCTTC | CASSVGTGDGYGYTF
TRBJ1-2 | TRBV6-1 | - | - | TGTGCCAGCAGTGAGGCGACCTGGCTCCCCCCCTATGGCTACACCTTC | CASSEATWLPPYGYTF
TRBJ1-2 | TRBV5-8 | - | TRBD1 | TGTGCCAGCAGCTTGCCGGGACAGGACTATGGCTACACCTTC | CASSLPGQDYGYTF
TRBJ1-2 | TRBV28 | - | - | TGTGCCAGCGGATCGGGGCAGGGGAGATATGGCTACACCTTC | CASGSGQGRYGYTF